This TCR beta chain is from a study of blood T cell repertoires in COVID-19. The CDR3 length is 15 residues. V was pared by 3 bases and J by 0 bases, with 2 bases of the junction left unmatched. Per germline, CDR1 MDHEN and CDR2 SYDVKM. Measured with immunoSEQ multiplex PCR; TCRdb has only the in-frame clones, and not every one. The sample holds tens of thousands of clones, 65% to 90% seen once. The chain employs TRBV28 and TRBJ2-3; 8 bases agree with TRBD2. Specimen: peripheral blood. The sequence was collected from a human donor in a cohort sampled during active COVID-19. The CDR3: CASSFSGGSTDTQYF. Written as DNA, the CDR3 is TGTGCCAGCAGTTTCAGCGGGGGAAGCACAGATACGCAGTATTTT.